The clone carrying this T cell receptor (beta chain) was counted many times. Antigen unknown. The data originate from a study of CD8 T cells in ankylosing spondylitis. With molecular barcodes, quantitative 5'-RACE was used to make the TCR beta libraries. TCRdb recomputed calls from the 5' RACE reads with MiXCR, one row per CDR3 protein. The sample lists 500,000 to 650,000 distinct CDR3 sequences, roughly 5.3% occurring once. The study's findings and limits: In ankylosing spondylitis patients, matched synovial fluid reportedly showed significant enrichment of disease-linked clones. Blood from ankylosing spondylitis patients appeared to carry a characteristic roughly 8-variant TCR beta motif.

This TCR was recovered from a male donor with ankylosing spondylitis. Sequences were obtained from blood, either unsorted or a sorted T cell fraction (not recorded which).

The CDR3 DNA sequence: TGTGCCACCTCCCGGGCCCGAGAGTACGAGCAGTACTTC. Amino acid sequence: CATSRAREYEQYF. The chain recombines TRBV12-3 or TRBV12-4 with TRBJ2-7; D gene unclear. This CDR3 is 13 amino acids long. Trimming pared 10 bases from V and 4 bases from J, leaving 17 bases between.